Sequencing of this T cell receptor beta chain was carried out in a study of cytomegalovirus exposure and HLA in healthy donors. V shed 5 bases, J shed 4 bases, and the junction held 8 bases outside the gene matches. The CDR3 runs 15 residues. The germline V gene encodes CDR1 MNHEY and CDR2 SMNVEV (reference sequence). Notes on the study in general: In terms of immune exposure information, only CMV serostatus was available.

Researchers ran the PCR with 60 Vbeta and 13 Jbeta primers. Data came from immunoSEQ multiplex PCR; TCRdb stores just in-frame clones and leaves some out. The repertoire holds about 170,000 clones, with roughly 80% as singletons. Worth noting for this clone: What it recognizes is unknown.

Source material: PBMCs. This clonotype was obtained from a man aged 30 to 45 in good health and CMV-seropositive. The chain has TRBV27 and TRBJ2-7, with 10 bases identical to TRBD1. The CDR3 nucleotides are TGTGCCAGCAGTATCCTGACAGGGGGCGGTTACGAGCAGTACTTC. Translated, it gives CASSILTGGGYEQYF.